These T cell receptor beta chains were read from a single sample in a study of cytomegalovirus exposure and HLA in healthy donors. This table comes from immunoSEQ multiplex PCR, and its TCRdb copy is limited to in-frame clones, with some not included. The sample includes 90,000 or so clones, roughly three quarters of them seen just once. Sequenced sample: PBMCs. The receptors were sampled from a woman aged 45-59 years in good health and CMV-seropositive. Both conserved end residues are part of each CDR3. The D gene is left open where the match is weak. Clone size appears in some rows only: once, few, many, or a class for an expanded clone.

V gene: TRBV6-1
D gene: .
J gene: TRBJ2-5
clone size: .
CDR3 DNA: TGTGCCAGCAGGGTGGGGAGTGAGACCCAGTACTTC
CDR3 protein: CASRVGSETQYF

V gene: TRBV18
D gene: .
J gene: TRBJ1-4
clone size: .
CDR3 DNA: TGTGCCAGCTCACCGTCACAGGGAATTCACGAAAAACTGTTTTTT
CDR3 protein: CASSPSQGIHEKLFF

V gene: TRBV6-6
D gene: .
J gene: TRBJ2-1
clone size: .
CDR3 DNA: TGTGCCAGCAGGAGGCAGGGAACCGATGAGCAGTTCTTC
CDR3 protein: CASRRQGTDEQFF

V gene: TRBV19
D gene: TRBD1
J gene: TRBJ1-1
clone size: .
CDR3 DNA: TGTGCCAGTAAGGACAGGGAAAACACTGAAGCTTTCTTT
CDR3 protein: CASKDRENTEAFF

V gene: TRBV4-1
D gene: TRBD1
J gene: TRBJ1-4
clone size: medium-sized
CDR3 DNA: TGCGCCAGCAGCCAACCCGGGACAGGGCCAACTAATGAAAAACTGTTTTTT
CDR3 protein: CASSQPGTGPTNEKLFF

V gene: TRBV28
D gene: TRBD1
J gene: TRBJ1-1
clone size: .
CDR3 DNA: TGTGCCAGCAGTCTGGGACAGGGGGACACTGAAGCTTTCTTT
CDR3 protein: CASSLGQGDTEAFF

V gene: TRBV19
D gene: TRBD1
J gene: TRBJ1-1
clone size: .
CDR3 DNA: TGTGCCAGTAGATCCGGGACAGGGAGAACTGAAGCTTTCTTT
CDR3 protein: CASRSGTGRTEAFF

V gene: TRBV6-5
D gene: .
J gene: TRBJ2-5
clone size: .
CDR3 DNA: TGTGCCAGCAGGGGCGCAGGGCTTCAAGAGACCCAGTACTTC
CDR3 protein: CASRGAGLQETQYF

V gene: TRBV6-5
D gene: .
J gene: TRBJ1-3
clone size: .
CDR3 DNA: TGTGCCAGCAGTCTGGTGAGAAGTTCTGGAAACACCATATATTTT
CDR3 protein: CASSLVRSSGNTIYF

V gene: TRBV7-7
D gene: .
J gene: TRBJ2-3
clone size: .
CDR3 DNA: TGTGCTAGCAGCTTAGCGGACAGGATCACAGATACGCAGTATTTT
CDR3 protein: CASSLADRITDTQYF

V gene: TRBV5-1
D gene: .
J gene: TRBJ1-2
clone size: .
CDR3 DNA: TGCGCCAGCAGCTCAGCGGGGGGCGGCTATGGCTACACCTTC
CDR3 protein: CASSSAGGGYGYTF

V gene: TRBV27
D gene: .
J gene: TRBJ2-1
clone size: .
CDR3 DNA: TGTGCCAGCAGTTACAAAAATGAGCAGTTCTTC
CDR3 protein: CASSYKNEQFF

V gene: TRBV11-2
D gene: .
J gene: TRBJ1-1
clone size: few
CDR3 DNA: TGTGCCAGCAGCTTAGTAATGGGGCAGCCAAACACTGAAGCTTTCTTT
CDR3 protein: CASSLVMGQPNTEAFF

V gene: TRBV14
D gene: .
J gene: TRBJ2-5
clone size: .
CDR3 DNA: TGTGCCAGCAGTATGGGCCGCGAGACCCAGTACTTC
CDR3 protein: CASSMGRETQYF

V gene: TRBV19
D gene: .
J gene: TRBJ1-1
clone size: .
CDR3 DNA: TGTGCCAGTACACAGAAACTGAACACTGAAGCTTTCTTT
CDR3 protein: CASTQKLNTEAFF

V gene: TRBV18
D gene: TRBD1
J gene: TRBJ1-5
clone size: .
CDR3 DNA: TGTGCCAGCTCGCCCGGACAGGCGAGCAATCAGCCCCAGCATTTT
CDR3 protein: CASSPGQASNQPQHF

V gene: TRBV5-1
D gene: .
J gene: TRBJ1-4
clone size: .
CDR3 DNA: TGCGCCAGCAGCTTGGCCCCAGGGGCGGATGAAAAACTGTTTTTT
CDR3 protein: CASSLAPGADEKLFF

V gene: TRBV2
D gene: TRBD2
J gene: TRBJ2-3
clone size: once
CDR3 DNA: TGTGCCAGCTTGGCGGGGGGGAGCACAGATACGCAGTATTTT
CDR3 protein: CASLAGGSTDTQYF

V gene: TRBV27
D gene: TRBD1
J gene: TRBJ2-3
clone size: few
CDR3 DNA: TGTGCCAGCAGTTGGGGACAGGGGAGGACAGATACGCAGTATTTT
CDR3 protein: CASSWGQGRTDTQYF

V gene: TRBV5-6
D gene: TRBD1
J gene: TRBJ1-2
clone size: .
CDR3 DNA: TGTGCCAGCAGCTTCGGACAGGATGGCTACACCTTC
CDR3 protein: CASSFGQDGYTF

V gene: TRBV6-1
D gene: .
J gene: TRBJ1-5
clone size: .
CDR3 DNA: TGTGCCAGCGGGCGGGGGAATTCAAATCAGCCCCAGCATTTT
CDR3 protein: CASGRGNSNQPQHF

V gene: TRBV18
D gene: .
J gene: TRBJ1-1
clone size: .
CDR3 DNA: TGTGCCAGCTCACCGGGACAGAACACTGAAGCTTTCTTT
CDR3 protein: CASSPGQNTEAFF

V gene: TRBV5-4
D gene: TRBD2
J gene: TRBJ2-5
clone size: .
CDR3 DNA: TGTGCCAGCAGCCACCGGGGAGGCGGGGGAATTGGAGAGACCCAGTACTTC
CDR3 protein: CASSHRGGGGIGETQYF

V gene: TRBV2
D gene: .
J gene: TRBJ2-6
clone size: .
CDR3 DNA: TGTGCCAGCAGTGTTTCGCAGGTTCCTGGGGCCAACGTCCTGACTTTC
CDR3 protein: CASSVSQVPGANVLTF

V gene: TRBV25-1
D gene: .
J gene: TRBJ1-1
clone size: .
CDR3 DNA: TGTGCCTCACAGAGGAACACTGAAGCTTTCTTT
CDR3 protein: CASQRNTEAFF

V gene: TRBV5-3
D gene: TRBD1
J gene: TRBJ2-5
clone size: once
CDR3 DNA: TGTGCCAGAAGCTTGGCAGGGGGCCGGGAGACCCAGTACTTC
CDR3 protein: CARSLAGGRETQYF

V gene: TRBV19
D gene: .
J gene: TRBJ1-5
clone size: few
CDR3 DNA: TGTGCCAGTAGTATAGATTGGGTGGGGGCCAATCAGCCCCAGCATTTT
CDR3 protein: CASSIDWVGANQPQHF

V gene: TRBV19
D gene: .
J gene: TRBJ1-2
clone size: .
CDR3 DNA: TGTGCCAGTAGTATGAGGATACGGCTACCTAACTATGGCTACACCTTC
CDR3 protein: CASSMRIRLPNYGYTF

V gene: TRBV7-7
D gene: .
J gene: TRBJ2-3
clone size: .
CDR3 DNA: TGTGCTAGCAGCGCGCGGATAGCAGATACGCAGTATTTT
CDR3 protein: CASSARIADTQYF

V gene: TRBV13
D gene: .
J gene: TRBJ1-1
clone size: .
CDR3 DNA: TGTGCCAGCAGCTTAATGTCAGAAGTCAACACTGAAGCTTTCTTT
CDR3 protein: CASSLMSEVNTEAFF

V gene: TRBV19
D gene: TRBD1
J gene: TRBJ2-3
clone size: .
CDR3 DNA: TGTGCCAGTAGGGACAGGGGGCCCCGAGATACGCAGTATTTT
CDR3 protein: CASRDRGPRDTQYF